Listed here are 3 T cell receptor beta chains from one sample, sequenced in a study of T cells expressing NK-cell markers. After re-calling the 5' RACE reads, TCRdb lists one entry per CDR3 protein, DNA absent. Seen in this sample are 450,000 to 600,000 distinct CDR3 sequences; the ten most common clones hold under 4.5%. Sequenced: blood T cells: a sorted CD56 or NKG2C T cell subset, CD4+ or CD8+ T cells, or bulk PBMC T cells (not recorded which). These receptors all come from a man aged 18 to 30 in good health.

CDR3 amino acids: CASSQVDSLSTDTQYF. This chain links TRBV4-1 with TRBJ2-3; TCRdb reports TRBD1, a call that lacks DNA to check it against. The CDR3 covers 16 residues. Germline CDR1 MGHRA, CDR2 YSYEKL.

The chain joins TRBV5-1 to TRBJ2-5; there is no DNA to check the TCRdb D call of TRBD1. CDR3 length: 18 amino acids. The germline gives CDR1 SGHRS, CDR2 YFSETQ. CDR3 residues: CASSLVGSGGRIEETQYF.

V gene TRBV4-3 combines with J gene TRBJ2-1; no DNA is available, so the TRBD2 call from TCRdb remains unchecked. The V gene's germline CDR1 is LGHNA and CDR2 YSLEER. The CDR3 runs to 16 residues. This CDR3 is CASSQDRGTSGISRFF.